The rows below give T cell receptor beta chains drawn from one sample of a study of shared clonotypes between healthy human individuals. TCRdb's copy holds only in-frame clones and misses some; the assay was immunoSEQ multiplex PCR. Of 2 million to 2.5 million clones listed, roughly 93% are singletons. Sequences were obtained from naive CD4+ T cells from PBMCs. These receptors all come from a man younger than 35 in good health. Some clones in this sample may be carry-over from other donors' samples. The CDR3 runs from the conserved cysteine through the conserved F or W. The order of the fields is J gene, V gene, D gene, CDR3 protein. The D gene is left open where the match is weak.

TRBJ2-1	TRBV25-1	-	CASSEAPGSSYNEQFF
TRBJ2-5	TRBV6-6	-	CASSAKETQYF
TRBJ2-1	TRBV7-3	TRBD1	CASSYRDRGQNEQFF
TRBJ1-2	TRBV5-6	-	CASSLEGVANYGYTF
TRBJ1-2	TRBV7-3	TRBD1	CASSQNSPGTGYYGYTF
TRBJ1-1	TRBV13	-	CASSLGLMNTEAFF
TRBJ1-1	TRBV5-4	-	CASSPHSFGDGTEAFF
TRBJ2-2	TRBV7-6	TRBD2	CASSTGLAGSGELFF
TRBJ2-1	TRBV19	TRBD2	CASSTVGTTYYNEQFF
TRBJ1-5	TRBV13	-	CASSSGEQPQHF
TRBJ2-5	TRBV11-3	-	CASSHRHDQETQYF
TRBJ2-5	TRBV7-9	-	CASSFHGGEETQYF
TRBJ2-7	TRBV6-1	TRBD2	CASKRESSYEQYF
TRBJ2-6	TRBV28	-	CASSWAGYSGANVLTF
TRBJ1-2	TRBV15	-	CATSRDRTFYGYTF
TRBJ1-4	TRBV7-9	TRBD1	CASSSPTGGVEKLFF
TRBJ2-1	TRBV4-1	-	CASSQDPGLPANEQFF
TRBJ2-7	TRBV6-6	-	CASSYSLASYEQYF
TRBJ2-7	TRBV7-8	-	CASGTPPGPREEEQYF
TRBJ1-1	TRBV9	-	CASSFSPGFEAFF
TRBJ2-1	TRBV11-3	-	CASSQARTSEQFF
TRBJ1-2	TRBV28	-	CAISGSYGYTF
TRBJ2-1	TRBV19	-	CASSIGQAANNEQFF
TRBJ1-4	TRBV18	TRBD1	CASSIDRVNEKLFF
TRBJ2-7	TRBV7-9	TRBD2	CASSEGRGLADYEQYF
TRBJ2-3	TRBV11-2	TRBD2	CASSPLSIAGAPDTQYF
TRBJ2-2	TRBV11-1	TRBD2	CASSRTSGSIGNTGELFF
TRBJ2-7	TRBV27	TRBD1	CASSPLGTGYYEQYF
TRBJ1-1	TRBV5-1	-	CASNNDPGLNTEAFF
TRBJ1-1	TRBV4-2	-	CASSPGGRGVTEAFF
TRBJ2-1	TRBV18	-	CASSRDQTYNEQFF
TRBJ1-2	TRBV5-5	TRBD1	CASSWTGQANYGYTF
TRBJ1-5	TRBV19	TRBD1	CASSAGQGIQPQHF
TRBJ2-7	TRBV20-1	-	CSARAGSEQYF
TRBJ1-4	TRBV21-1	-	CAVGWRESLFF
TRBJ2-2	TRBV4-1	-	CASSPWGPGRELFF
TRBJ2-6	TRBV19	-	CASSIGPAGANVLTF
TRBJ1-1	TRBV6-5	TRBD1	CATQGAMNTEAFF
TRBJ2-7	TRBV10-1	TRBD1	CASTGTGGSYEQYF
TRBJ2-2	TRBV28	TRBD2	CASSLPIIAGVGELFF
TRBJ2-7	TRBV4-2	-	CASSLGGPYMGSYEQYF